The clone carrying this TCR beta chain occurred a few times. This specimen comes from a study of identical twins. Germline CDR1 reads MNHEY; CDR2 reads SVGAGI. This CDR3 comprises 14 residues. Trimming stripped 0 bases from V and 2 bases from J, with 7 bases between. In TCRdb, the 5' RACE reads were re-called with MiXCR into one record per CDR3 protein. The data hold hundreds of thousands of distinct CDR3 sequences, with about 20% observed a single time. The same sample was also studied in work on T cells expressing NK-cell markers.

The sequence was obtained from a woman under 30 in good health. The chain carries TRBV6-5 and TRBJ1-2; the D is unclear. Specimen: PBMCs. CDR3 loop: CASSYSRTNYGYTF. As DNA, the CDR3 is TGTGCCAGCAGTTACTCGAGAACGAACTATGGCTACACCTTC.